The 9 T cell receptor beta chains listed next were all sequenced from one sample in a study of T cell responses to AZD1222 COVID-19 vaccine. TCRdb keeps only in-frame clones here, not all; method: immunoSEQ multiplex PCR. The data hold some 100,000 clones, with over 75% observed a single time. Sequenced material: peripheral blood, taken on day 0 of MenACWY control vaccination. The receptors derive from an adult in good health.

The CDR3 nucleotides are TGTGCCAGCAGCCCGGACAGGGGAGGTATGAAGACCCAGTACTTC. Encoded protein: CASSPDRGGMKTQYF. The chain uses TRBV5-4 and TRBJ2-5; 9 bases fit TRBD1. This CDR3 contains 15 residues. The germline CDR1 and CDR2 sequences are SGHNT and YYREEE (reference sequence). Trimming took 4 bases from V and 6 from J; bases not matched to a gene: 10.

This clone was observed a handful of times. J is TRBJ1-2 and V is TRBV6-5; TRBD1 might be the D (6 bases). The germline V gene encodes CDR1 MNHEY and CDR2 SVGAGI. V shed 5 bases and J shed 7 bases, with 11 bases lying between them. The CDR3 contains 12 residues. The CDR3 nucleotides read TGTGCCAGCAGTCTGGGGGCGGTTGGCTACACCTTC. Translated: CASSLGAVGYTF.

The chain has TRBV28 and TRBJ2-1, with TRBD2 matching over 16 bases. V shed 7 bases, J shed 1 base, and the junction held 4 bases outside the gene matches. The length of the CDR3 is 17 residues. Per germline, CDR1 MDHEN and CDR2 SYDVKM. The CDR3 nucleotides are TGTGCCAGCAAGGGACTAGCGGGAGGGGGGTCCTACAATGAGCAGTTCTTC. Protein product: CASKGLAGGGSYNEQFF. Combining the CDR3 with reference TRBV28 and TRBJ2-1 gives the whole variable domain DVKVTQSSRYLVKRTGEKVFLECVQDMDHENMFWYRQDPGLGLRLIYFSYDVKMKEKGDIPEGYSVSREKKERFSLILESASTNQTSMYLCASKGLAGGGSYNEQFFGPGTRLTVL.

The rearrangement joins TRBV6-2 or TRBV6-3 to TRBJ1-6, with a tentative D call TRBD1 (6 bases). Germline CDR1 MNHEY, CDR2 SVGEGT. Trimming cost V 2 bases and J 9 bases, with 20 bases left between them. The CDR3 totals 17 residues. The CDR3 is CASSYPTRGGRGSPLHF. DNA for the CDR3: TGTGCCAGCAGTTACCCTACGCGAGGGGGACGGGGTTCACCCCTCCACTTT.

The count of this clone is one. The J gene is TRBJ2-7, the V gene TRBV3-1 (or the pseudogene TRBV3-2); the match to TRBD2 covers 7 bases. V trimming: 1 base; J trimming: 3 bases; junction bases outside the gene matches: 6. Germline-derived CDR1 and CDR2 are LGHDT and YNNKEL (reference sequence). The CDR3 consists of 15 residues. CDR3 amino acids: CASSQGASGFYEQYF. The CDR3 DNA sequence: TGTGCCAGCAGCCAAGGGGCTAGCGGATTCTACGAGCAGTACTTC.

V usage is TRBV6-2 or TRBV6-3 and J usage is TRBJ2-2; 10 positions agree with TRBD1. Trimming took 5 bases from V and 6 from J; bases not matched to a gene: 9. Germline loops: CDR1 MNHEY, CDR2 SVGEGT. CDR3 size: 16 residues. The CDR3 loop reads CASSTRDRGPSGELFF. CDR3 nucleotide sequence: TGTGCCAGCAGTACCCGGGACAGGGGCCCCTCCGGGGAGCTGTTTTTT.

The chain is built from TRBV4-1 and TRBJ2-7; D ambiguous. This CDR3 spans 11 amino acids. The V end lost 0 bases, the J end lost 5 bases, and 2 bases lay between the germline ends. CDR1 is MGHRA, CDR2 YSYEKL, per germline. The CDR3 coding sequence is TGCGCCAGCAGCCAAGAGAACGAGCAGTACTTC. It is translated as CASSQENEQYF.

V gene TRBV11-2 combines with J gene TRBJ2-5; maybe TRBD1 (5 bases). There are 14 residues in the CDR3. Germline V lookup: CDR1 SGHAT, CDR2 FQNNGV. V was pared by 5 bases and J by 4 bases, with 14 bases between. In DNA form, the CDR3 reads TGTGCCAGCAGCCCGATCGTAAGGGGAGAGACCCAGTACTTC. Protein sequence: CASSPIVRGETQYF.

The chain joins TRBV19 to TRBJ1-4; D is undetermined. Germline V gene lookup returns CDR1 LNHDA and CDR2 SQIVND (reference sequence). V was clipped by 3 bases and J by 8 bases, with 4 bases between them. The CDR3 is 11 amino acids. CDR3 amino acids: CASSMGEKLFF. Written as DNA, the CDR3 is TGTGCCAGTAGTATGGGGGAAAAACTGTTTTTT. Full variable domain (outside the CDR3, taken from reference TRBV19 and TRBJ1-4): DGGITQSPKYLFRKEGQNVTLSCEQNLNHDAMYWYRQDPGQGLRLIYYSQIVNDFQKGDIAEGYSVSREKKESFPLTVTSAQKNPTAFYLCASSMGEKLFFGSGTQLSVL.